These 23 T cell receptor beta chains came from one sample sequenced in a study of blood T cell repertoires in COVID-19. TCRdb's table, derived via immunoSEQ multiplex PCR, lists solely in-frame clones and lacks some. The table records approximately 72,000 clones, around 90% of them present only once. The sample comprised peripheral blood. These receptors were taken from a man aged 45-65 years with acute or convalescent COVID-19.

The V gene is TRBV7-2, the J gene TRBJ1-5; 7 bases are shared with TRBD1. In germline, CDR1 is SGHTA, CDR2 FQGNSA. V shed 1 base and J 3 bases; nucleotides not matched to a gene: 3. CDR3 length: 15 residues. The CDR3 here is CASSLVQGINQPQHF. CDR3 coding DNA: TGTGCCAGCAGCTTAGTACAGGGGATCAATCAGCCCCAGCATTTT.

The chain couples TRBV5-1 to TRBJ1-4, with 11 bases that match TRBD1. Germline V gives CDR1 SGHRS, CDR2 YFSETQ. After removal of 4 bases from V and 6 bases from J, the junction contained 5 bases not matched to a gene. This CDR3 spans 15 amino acids. The CDR3 is CASSQGTGGHEKLFF. CDR3 sequence (DNA): TGCGCCAGCAGCCAAGGGACAGGGGGTCATGAAAAACTGTTTTTT. Using reference TRBV5-1 and TRBJ1-4 for the parts outside the CDR3, the full variable domain is KAGVTQTPRYLIKTRGQQVTLSCSPISGHRSVSWYQQTPGQGLQFLFEYFSETQRNKGNFPGRFSGRQFSNSRSEMNVSTLELGDSALYLCASSQGTGGHEKLFFGSGTQLSVL.

The J gene is TRBJ2-1, the V gene TRBV3-1 (or the pseudogene TRBV3-2); unclear D gene. The V end was cut by 0 bases, the J end by 4 bases, with 13 bases between. The CDR3 is 16 amino acids. Germline V gene lookup returns CDR1 LGHDT and CDR2 YNNKEL (reference sequence). The CDR3 sequence is CASSQEVTRRYNEQFF. The DNA of the CDR3 is TGTGCCAGCAGCCAAGAAGTGACAAGAAGATACAATGAGCAGTTCTTC.

This clone showed up just a few times. The CDR3 region has the DNA TGTGCCAGCAGCTTAATCCCGGGACAGGGATCCTATGGCTACACCTTC. This codes for CASSLIPGQGSYGYTF. This sequence joins TRBV7-9 and TRBJ1-2, with TRBD1 matching over 9 bases. V shed 2 bases and J 4 bases; nucleotides not matched to a gene: 8. Germline values: CDR1 SEHNR, CDR2 FQNEAQ (reference sequence). This CDR3 contains 16 residues.

V usage is TRBV6-5 and J usage is TRBJ1-4, with 9 bases lining up with TRBD1. J was trimmed by 7 bases and V by 4 bases; bases with no gene match: 7. Germline CDR1 and CDR2: MNHEY and SVGAGI. CDR3 length equals 15 residues. The CDR3 coding sequence is TGTGCCAGCAGTTCGGGGGACAGGGCTACTGAAAAACTGTTTTTT. This sequence encodes CASSSGDRATEKLFF.

This chain connects TRBV5-5 to TRBJ2-5; D unresolved. V was trimmed by 4 bases and J by 1 base, leaving 8 bases between them. Germline-derived CDR1 and CDR2 are SGHKS and YYEKEE (reference sequence). The CDR3 contains 13 residues. DNA of the CDR3: TGTGCCAGCAGCCCACGGTTCCAAGAGACCCAGTACTTC. It encodes CASSPRFQETQYF.

V and J are TRBV7-9 and TRBJ2-3; possible D gene TRBD2, 5 bases. This CDR3 contains 15 residues. Trimming shortened V by 2 bases and J by 2 bases, and 11 bases separated the two germline ends. Per germline, CDR1 SEHNR and CDR2 FQNEAQ (reference sequence). The CDR3 spells CASSLRLASTDTQYF. As DNA, the CDR3 is TGTGCCAGCAGCTTACGGCTAGCCTCCACAGATACGCAGTATTTT.

The chain is built from TRBV5-4 and TRBJ2-1; 9 positions agree with TRBD2. From germline, CDR1 is SGHNT and CDR2 YYREEE (reference sequence). The CDR3 totals 16 residues. The V segment lost 1 base and the J segment 8 bases; nucleotides outside the gene matches: 10. CDR3 loop: CASSLSRRGGVDEQFF. The CDR3 coding sequence is TGTGCCAGCAGCTTGTCTCGGCGGGGGGGCGTGGATGAGCAGTTCTTC. Drawing the rest from reference TRBV5-4 and TRBJ2-1, the complete variable domain is ETGVTQSPTHLIKTRGQQVTLRCSSQSGHNTVSWYQQALGQGPQFIFQYYREEENGRGNFPPRFSGLQFPNYSSELNVNALELDDSALYLCASSLSRRGGVDEQFFGPGTRLTVL.

The chain uses TRBV9 and TRBJ2-1; tentatively, D is TRBD1 (6 bases). The germline V gene has CDR1 SGDLS and CDR2 YYNGEE. Between the trimmed V and J ends, which lost 5 bases and 3 bases, there was a span of 12 bases. The CDR3 totals 14 residues. CDR3 in amino acids: CASRPRQDYNEQFF. CDR3 bases: TGTGCCAGCAGGCCGAGACAGGACTACAATGAGCAGTTCTTC. Full variable domain (missing parts from reference TRBV9 and TRBJ2-1): DSGVTQTPKHLITATGQRVTLRCSPRSGDLSVYWYQQSLDQGLQFLIQYYNGEERAKGNILERFSAQQFPDLHSELNLSSLELGDSALYFCASRPRQDYNEQFFGPGTRLTVL.

This clone was counted a few times. The chain combines TRBV6-1 with TRBJ1-1, with D uncertain. Trimming removed 3 bases from V and 0 bases from J, with 5 bases in between. CDR1 is MNHNS and CDR2 is SASEGT in the germline V gene. There are 13 residues in the CDR3. The DNA of the CDR3 is TGTGCCAGCAGTGACCCCATGAACACTGAAGCTTTCTTT. Protein sequence: CASSDPMNTEAFF.

The chain carries TRBV18 and TRBJ2-2; possibly TRBD2 for D (5 bases). With 0 bases removed from V and 0 bases from J, the gap between germline ends came to 8 bases. This CDR3 region has 16 residues. Germline V gene sequence: CDR1 KGHSH, CDR2 LQKENI. This chain's CDR3 is CASSPPGGPNTGELFF. CDR3 bases: TGTGCCAGCTCACCACCCGGAGGTCCGAACACCGGGGAGCTGTTTTTT.

The J gene is TRBJ1-2, the V gene TRBV28; perhaps TRBD1 as D (6 bases). The germline gives CDR1 MDHEN, CDR2 SYDVKM. The V end was cut by 4 bases, the J end by 5 bases, with 8 bases between. The CDR3 spans 12 residues. CDR3 nucleotides: TGTGCCAGCAGTTCAGGGGATTATGGCTACACCTTC. It codes for CASSSGDYGYTF.

The gene calls are TRBV14 and TRBJ2-3; 15 bases line up with TRBD2. V was clipped by 5 bases and J by 3 bases; unmatched bases: 3. The germline V gene encodes CDR1 SGHDN and CDR2 FVKESK. This CDR3 has 16 residues. CDR3 sequence (DNA): TGTGCCAGCAGCGGACTAGCGGGGGGGATTACAGATACGCAGTATTTT. Residues: CASSGLAGGITDTQYF.

The chain employs TRBV7-9 and TRBJ2-2; 10 positions agree with TRBD1. In germline, CDR1 is SEHNR, CDR2 FQNEAQ (reference sequence). V was pared by 5 bases and J by 1 base, with 7 bases of the junction left unmatched. This CDR3 has 17 residues. The CDR3 reads CASSPGQGVKNTGELFF. CDR3 bases: TGTGCCAGCAGCCCAGGACAGGGGGTTAAGAACACCGGGGAGCTGTTTTTT. Full variable domain (outside the CDR3, taken from reference TRBV7-9 and TRBJ2-2): DTGVSQNPRHKITKRGQNVTFRCDPISEHNRLYWYRQTLGQGPEFLTYFQNEAQLEKSRLLSDRFSAERPKGSFSTLEIQRTEQGDSAMYLCASSPGQGVKNTGELFFGEGSRLTVL.

This chain links TRBV7-8 with TRBJ2-1, with D possibly being TRBD2 (5 bases). CDR3 length: 13 amino acids. Between the trimmed V and J ends, which lost 2 bases and 10 bases, there was a span of 12 bases. Germline lookup yields CDR1 SGHVS and CDR2 FQNEAQ. CDR3 sequence (DNA): TGTGCCAGCAGCTTAAGCCCCGGGGTGGAGCAGTTCTTC. Translating gives CASSLSPGVEQFF. The full variable domain, rest sourced from reference TRBV7-8 and TRBJ2-1, is GAGVSQSPRYKVAKRGQDVALRCDPISGHVSLFWYQQALGQGPEFLTYFQNEAQLDKSGLPSDRFFAERPEGSVSTLKIQRTQQEDSAVYLCASSLSPGVEQFFGPGTRLTVL.

This clone was observed a few times. J is TRBJ2-3 and V is TRBV24-1; 7 positions match TRBD1. This CDR3 is built from 14 residues. With 5 bases clipped from V and 7 bases from J, the junction kept 8 bases outside the gene matches. Looked up from germline, CDR1 is KGHDR and CDR2 is SFDVKD. Here the CDR3 DNA reads TGTGCCACCAGTGGGACAGGCCCGCCAAATACGCAGTATTTT. It is translated as CATSGTGPPNTQYF.

V usage is TRBV4-2 and J usage is TRBJ2-4; 8 bases align to TRBD1. From germline, CDR1 is LGHNA and CDR2 YNFKEQ. Trimming took 6 bases from V and 8 from J; bases not matched to a gene: 6. The CDR3 loop spans 13 amino acids. The CDR3 loop is CASRGQGQDIQYF. CDR3 in DNA: TGTGCCAGCAGAGGACAGGGCCAGGACATTCAGTACTTC.

This rearrangement joins TRBV18 to TRBJ1-2; D is uncertain. The germline V gene has CDR1 KGHSH and CDR2 LQKENI. The CDR3 extends over 15 amino acids. Trimming took 1 base from V and 4 from J, leaving 13 bases between them. The CDR3 nucleotides are TGTGCCAGCTCACCACGGACGGCCGGAGGCTATGGCTACACCTTC. Protein sequence: CASSPRTAGGYGYTF.

The CDR3 DNA reads TGTGCCAGCAGCGTAGGCGGGGGGTCCTACAATGAGCAGTTCTTC. Translation gives CASSVGGGSYNEQFF. The V gene is TRBV9, the J gene TRBJ2-1; TRBD2 agrees at 8 bases. The junction had 0 bases not matched to a gene; V was cut back by 0 bases and J by 1 base. The CDR3 runs 15 residues. Looked up from germline, CDR1 is SGDLS and CDR2 is YYNGEE.

The chain links TRBV14 to TRBJ2-7; no clear D gene. The CDR3 loop spans 13 amino acids. Germline V gene data show CDR1 as SGHDN and CDR2 as FVKESK. V lost 3 bases and J 3 bases, leaving 9 bases between the germline ends. CDR3 region: CASSHSIFYEQYF. The DNA for the CDR3 is TGTGCCAGCAGCCATTCCATTTTCTACGAGCAGTACTTC.

The chain carries TRBV30 and TRBJ1-3, with 7 bases aligning to TRBD1. V lost 6 bases, J lost 0 bases, and 8 bases stayed unmatched. Germline CDR1 is GTSNPN and CDR2 is SVGIG (reference sequence). The CDR3 is 15 residues long. In nucleotides, the CDR3 is TGTGCCTGCCCCGGACAGGAATACTCTGGAAACACCATATATTTT. This translates into CACPGQEYSGNTIYF.

The V and J genes are TRBV29-1 and TRBJ2-1, with 7 bases matching TRBD1. The CDR3 totals 15 residues. Germline V gene lookup returns CDR1 SQVTM and CDR2 ANQGSEA. V lost 1 base and J lost 5; bases outside the gene matches: 8. In DNA form, the CDR3 reads TGCAGCGTTGAAGGTCTGACAGGGTTGGACAATGAGCAGTTCTTC. This codes for CSVEGLTGLDNEQFF.

This sequence joins TRBV24-1 and TRBJ1-4, with TRBD1 matching 8 bases. Germline trimming cut 4 bases from V and 11 bases from J; bases unmatched to any gene: 11. CDR1 KGHDR and CDR2 SFDVKD come from the germline V gene. The CDR3 sequence is 15 residues long. The CDR3 DNA reads as TGTGCCACCAGTGACCCGGGACAGGACTTTGGGAAACTGTTTTTT. Translating it yields CATSDPGQDFGKLFF.